This TCR beta chain was sequenced during a study of beta chain features in type 1 diabetes. CDR1 is SEHNR and CDR2 is FQNEAQ in the germline V gene (reference sequence). The CDR3 is 12 residues long. Trimming left V 0 bases short and J 6 bases short, with 6 bases between. Reverse transcription of all isolated RNA meant that expressed TCRB transcripts were sequenced. Sequencing used immunoSEQ multiplex PCR; TCRdb keeps in-frame clones, though not all of them. The data hold 450,000 or so clones, with about an eighth observed a single time. This clone was seen more than once but under ten times. The gene calls are TRBV7-9 and TRBJ2-7; perhaps TRBD1 as D (5 bases). The source is a woman younger than 30 in good health. The source material was naive CD4+ T cells from blood. CDR3 DNA: TGTGCCAGCAGCTTAGCAGGGGCCGAGCAGTACTTC. It is translated as CASSLAGAEQYF.